Given below is one T cell receptor (beta chain) in context. The antigen remains undetermined. This sample is drawn from a study of cytomegalovirus exposure and HLA in healthy donors. Turning to the study itself: Within the Caucasian-associated ancestry cluster were 81% of the roughly 430 genotyped donors. Findings and limits, study-wide: Several of the most significant clusters appeared linked to common viral pathogens, based on a later analysis.

Looked up from germline, CDR1 is SGHRS and CDR2 is YFSETQ. The CDR3 loop spans 16 amino acids. V lost 5 bases, J lost 5 bases, and 15 bases stayed unmatched. PCR involved 60 Vbeta and 13 Jbeta primers. Profiled with immunoSEQ multiplex PCR; TCRdb holds only in-frame clones, not every one. The table lists tens of thousands of clones, more than 75% of them singletons. This receptor was identified in a female donor in good health and CMV-seronegative. Sequencing used PBMCs. The chain links TRBV5-1 to TRBJ1-1; 7 positions agree with TRBD1. The CDR3 nucleotides are TGCGCCAGCAGTAAACAGGGACAGCTCCTTAAGACTGAAGCTTTCTTT. It codes for CASSKQGQLLKTEAFF.